The 2 T cell receptor beta chains below come from one sample, sequenced in a study of beta chain features in type 1 diabetes. Expressed TCRB transcripts were sequenced because the entire RNA isolate underwent reverse transcription. The assay was immunoSEQ multiplex PCR, and TCRdb's table has in-frame clones only and misses some. The data contain approximately 400,000 clones, less than 15% of them singletons. The specimen sequenced was naive CD4+ T cells from blood. The source is a woman aged 18-29 years in good health.

This clone was detected only a few times. V and J are TRBV7-2 and TRBJ1-5; TRBD1 matches 9 bases. Germline-derived CDR1 and CDR2 are SGHTA and FQGNSA. Trimming cost V 5 bases and J 5 bases; bases outside gene matches: 7. CDR3 length equals 15 residues. As DNA, the CDR3 is TGTGCCAGCAGCCTCCACAGGGGGCGCGATCAGCCCCAGCATTTT. Its translation: CASSLHRGRDQPQHF. Looking up the rest from reference TRBV7-2 and TRBJ1-5 gives the full variable domain: GAGVSQSPSNKVTEKGKDVELRCDPISGHTALYWYRQSLGQGLEFLIYFQGNSAPDKSGLPSDRFSAERTGGSVSTLTIQRTQQEDSAVYLCASSLHRGRDQPQHFGDGTRLSIL.

This chain joins TRBV2 and TRBJ2-3; a possible D gene is TRBD2 (5 bases). Germline CDR1 reads SNHLY; CDR2 reads FYNNEI. CDR3 size: 14 residues. V was trimmed by 1 base and J by 7 bases, leaving 12 bases between them. CDR3 nucleotides: TGTGCCAGCAGTGAAGAGAGGGCCCTCCATACGCAGTATTTT. Protein: CASSEERALHTQYF.